One sample yielded the 28 T cell receptor beta chains listed below, sequenced in a study of blood T cell repertoires in COVID-19. Method: immunoSEQ multiplex PCR; TCRdb's copy keeps in-frame clones and lacks some. Among some 110,000 clones listed, about 94% were seen once. Sequenced: peripheral blood. These receptors were collected from a man in his forties or fifties with COVID-19, enrolled during active disease.

This chain links TRBV19 with TRBJ1-1; 7 nucleotides align to TRBD1. Germline V lookup: CDR1 LNHDA, CDR2 SQIVND (reference sequence). This CDR3 region has 13 residues. After removal of 7 bases from V and 3 bases from J, the junction contained 5 bases not matched to a gene. CDR3 DNA: TGTGCCAGTACGACAGGGTATGACACTGAAGCTTTCTTT. It yields the protein CASTTGYDTEAFF.

The count of this clone is one. The chain employs TRBV11-3 and TRBJ2-1; possibly TRBD2 for D (5 bases). CDR3 length: 15 residues. CDR1 SGHNT and CDR2 YENEEA come from the germline V gene. Trimming took off 5 bases at V and 6 bases at J, with 17 bases between the two ends. The CDR3 region has the DNA TGTGCCAGCAGCCGGCGGGCGGGCAAGGGCAATGAGCAGTTCTTC. Its translation is CASSRRAGKGNEQFF. The full variable domain, in which reference TRBV11-3 and TRBJ2-1 provide the parts outside the CDR3, is EAGVVQSPRYKIIEKKQPVAFWCNPISGHNTLYWYLQNLGQGPELLIRYENEEAVDDSQLPKDRFSAERLKGVDSTLKIQPAELGDSAVYLCASSRRAGKGNEQFFGPGTRLTVL.

The V and J genes are TRBV30 and TRBJ2-3; TRBD1 agrees at 7 bases. The germline V gene has CDR1 GTSNPN and CDR2 SVGIG (reference sequence). This CDR3 is 15 amino acids long. The trim removed 2 bases at V and 6 bases at J, leaving 11 bases unmatched. CDR3 nucleotide sequence: TGTGCCTGGAGTAGGGTGCGGACAGGAAGGGATACGCAGTATTTT. Translating it yields CAWSRVRTGRDTQYF.

This sequence joins TRBV6-2 or TRBV6-3 and TRBJ1-5; no firm D call. Germline CDR1 is MNHEY and CDR2 is SVGEGT. The CDR3 contains 14 residues. The ends were cut back, 2 bases at V and 1 base at J, with 6 bases in the middle. CDR3 DNA sequence: TGTGCCAGCAGTTACGGGCCGAGCAATCAGCCCCAGCATTTT. It codes for CASSYGPSNQPQHF.

This chain connects TRBV4-2 to TRBJ1-2; 11 bases align to TRBD1. The CDR3 is 15 amino acids. Unmatched junction bases numbered 7, after V lost 1 base and J lost 9 bases. Germline assignment: CDR1 LGHNA and CDR2 YNFKEQ. The CDR3 DNA follows: TGTGCCAGCAGCCAAGTTGGACAGGGGGCGTATAGCTACACCTTC. Translation: CASSQVGQGAYSYTF.

The chain carries TRBV18 and TRBJ1-5; unclear D gene. Germline V gene lookup returns CDR1 KGHSH and CDR2 LQKENI. Trimming pared 3 bases from V and 5 bases from J, leaving 11 bases between. This CDR3 is 14 amino acids long. The CDR3 DNA is TGTGCCAGCTCACCGGACGGGGTGTATCAGCCCCAGCATTTT. Its translation: CASSPDGVYQPQHF.

CDR3 sequence reads: CASLTTGQVDTEAFF. The CDR3 DNA reads as TGTGCCAGCCTTACGACAGGACAGGTCGACACTGAAGCTTTCTTT. The chain carries TRBV2 and TRBJ1-1; 7 bases match TRBD1. Germline V gene data show CDR1 as SNHLY and CDR2 as FYNNEI. This CDR3 is built from 15 residues. V trimming: 8 bases; J trimming: 3 bases; junction bases outside the gene matches: 12.

V usage is TRBV27 and J usage is TRBJ2-7; 7 positions match TRBD1. This CDR3 is built from 14 residues. The trim removed 4 bases at V and 0 bases at J, leaving 3 bases unmatched. Germline CDR1 MNHEY, CDR2 SMNVEV (reference sequence). The CDR3 here is CASSSRTGSYEQYF. In nucleotides, the CDR3 is TGTGCCAGCAGTTCCAGGACAGGCTCCTACGAGCAGTACTTC.

For this clone: This same CDR3 is encoded by further DNA sequences in the sample. This chain joins TRBV5-1 and TRBJ1-2, with TRBD1 identical over 7 bases. The CDR3 length is 14 residues. CDR1 is SGHRS, CDR2 YFSETQ, per germline. V was clipped by 0 bases and J by 4 bases; unmatched bases: 3. The chain's CDR3 is CASSLGQGTYGYTF. CDR3 in DNA: TGCGCCAGCAGCTTGGGACAGGGAACCTATGGCTACACCTTC. Using reference TRBV5-1 and TRBJ1-2 for the parts outside the CDR3, the full variable domain is KAGVTQTPRYLIKTRGQQVTLSCSPISGHRSVSWYQQTPGQGLQFLFEYFSETQRNKGNFPGRFSGRQFSNSRSEMNVSTLELGDSALYLCASSLGQGTYGYTFGSGTRLTVV.

The CDR3 protein is CASSGGQGEYYGYTF. The CDR3 nucleotides are TGTGCCAGCAGCGGGGGACAGGGGGAATACTATGGCTACACCTTC. This chain connects TRBV5-6 to TRBJ1-2, with 11 nucleotides matching TRBD1. This CDR3 spans 15 amino acids. V was pared by 4 bases and J by 3 bases, with 5 bases of the junction left unmatched. CDR1 SGHDT and CDR2 YYEEEE come from the germline V gene.

This chain joins TRBV5-1 and TRBJ2-7; 7 bases are a match to TRBD1. J gave up 5 bases and V 0 bases, and 5 bases lay outside the gene matches. Germline-derived CDR1 and CDR2 are SGHRS and YFSETQ. The CDR3 length is 14 residues. For the CDR3, the DNA is TGCGCCAGCAGCTTGGGACAGGGATTCGACGAGCAGTACGTC. It codes for CASSLGQGFDEQYV.

The chain recombines TRBV5-4 with TRBJ2-5; TRBD1 might be the D (5 bases). Germline values: CDR1 SGHNT, CDR2 YYREEE (reference sequence). The V end was cut by 0 bases, the J end by 2 bases, with 14 bases between. The CDR3 runs to 16 residues. In nucleotides, the CDR3 is TGTGCCAGCAGCTTGGCCGCTGGGGCCATACAAGAGACCCAGTACTTC. Amino acid sequence: CASSLAAGAIQETQYF. Full variable domain (remainder filled in from reference TRBV5-4 and TRBJ2-5): ETGVTQSPTHLIKTRGQQVTLRCSSQSGHNTVSWYQQALGQGPQFIFQYYREEENGRGNFPPRFSGLQFPNYSSELNVNALELDDSALYLCASSLAAGAIQETQYFGPGTRLLVL.

A few counts support this clone. This sequence joins TRBV2 and TRBJ1-2; D may be TRBD1 (5 bases). The CDR3 has 14 amino acids. Deletions cut 3 bases from V and 7 bases from J, with 15 bases between. The germline CDR1 and CDR2 sequences are SNHLY and FYNNEI. The CDR3 region has the DNA TGTGCCAGCAGTGATATCAGGGTAGGGTCTGGCTACACCTTC. Translation: CASSDIRVGSGYTF.

The chain employs TRBV19 and TRBJ2-5; possibly TRBD1 for D (7 bases). Germline V gene sequence: CDR1 LNHDA, CDR2 SQIVND (reference sequence). Trimming removed 6 bases at V and 4 bases at J, with 18 bases between. The CDR3 has 15 amino acids. The CDR3 spells CASSRAQGGIETQYF. The CDR3 region has the DNA TGTGCCAGTAGCCGAGCTCAGGGGGGTATAGAGACCCAGTACTTC.

The J gene is TRBJ2-3, the V gene TRBV28; TRBD2 matches at 8 bases. Germline trimming cut 7 bases from V and 1 base from J; bases unmatched to any gene: 7. Per the germline V gene, CDR1 is MDHEN and CDR2 is SYDVKM. The CDR3 loop spans 15 amino acids. The CDR3 region is CASTTSGGGTDTQYF. Here the CDR3 DNA reads TGTGCCAGCACTACTAGCGGAGGGGGCACAGATACGCAGTATTTT.

The genes are TRBV11-2 and TRBJ1-3; tentatively, D is TRBD1 (5 bases). This CDR3 comprises 17 residues. Deletions cut 5 bases from V and 0 bases from J, with 17 bases between. Germline V gene sequence: CDR1 SGHAT, CDR2 FQNNGV. The CDR3 coding sequence is TGTGCCAGCAGCACGGGAGGGGTTTTGTTCTCTGGAAACACCATATATTTT. Encoded protein: CASSTGGVLFSGNTIYF.

The rearrangement joins TRBV2 to TRBJ2-7, with 9 bases that match TRBD2. The V gene end was trimmed by 6 bases and the J gene end by 3 bases; junction bases not matched to a gene: 0. From germline, CDR1 is SNHLY and CDR2 FYNNEI. The CDR3 contains 12 residues. CDR3 DNA sequence: TGTGCCAGCAGGCGGGAGGGCTACGAGCAGTACTTC. It yields the protein CASRREGYEQYF.

The V gene is TRBV6-5, the J gene TRBJ2-1; possibly TRBD2 for D (6 bases). This CDR3 contains 14 residues. Between the trimmed V and J ends, which lost 5 bases and 1 base, there was a span of 9 bases. CDR1 is MNHEY and CDR2 is SVGAGI in the germline V gene. The CDR3, as DNA: TGTGCCAGCAGTCGAGGGAGGTCCTACAATGAGCAGTTCTTC. Protein product: CASSRGRSYNEQFF.

This clone was observed once. This sample includes further DNA sequences coding for the same CDR3. The chain links TRBV7-2 to TRBJ2-5, with 9 bases identical to TRBD2. After removal of 6 bases from V and 5 bases from J, the junction contained 7 bases not matched to a gene. Per germline, CDR1 SGHTA and CDR2 FQGNSA. This CDR3 comprises 14 residues. The CDR3 here is CASSRGGVEETQYF. DNA for the CDR3: TGTGCCAGCAGTCGCGGGGGGGTGGAGGAGACCCAGTACTTC.

V is TRBV15 and J is TRBJ2-5; 10 nucleotides align to TRBD1. This CDR3 contains 15 residues. V dropped 0 bases and J dropped 5; count of bases not matched to a gene: 3. CDR1 LNHNV and CDR2 YYDKDF come from the germline V gene (reference sequence). The CDR3 DNA follows: TGTGCCACCAGCAGAGAGACAGGGGGCCGGGAGACCCAGTACTTC. Protein: CATSRETGGRETQYF.

The chain has TRBV27 and TRBJ2-1; 8 bases map to TRBD1. Germline V lookup: CDR1 MNHEY, CDR2 SMNVEV (reference sequence). CDR3 length: 16 amino acids. After removal of 8 bases from V and 9 bases from J, the junction contained 18 bases not matched to a gene. This CDR3 is CASSSTSGTGFGEQFF. The CDR3 DNA sequence: TGTGCCAGCTCCTCCACCTCCGGGACAGGTTTTGGTGAGCAGTTCTTC.

The chain has TRBV30 and TRBJ2-3; D may be TRBD1 (5 bases). The V and J ends lost 3 bases and 2 bases respectively, with 15 bases between them. Germline values: CDR1 GTSNPN, CDR2 SVGIG (reference sequence). The CDR3 is 15 amino acids. CDR3 region: CAWRSKGAPTDTQYF. The CDR3, as DNA: TGTGCCTGGAGGTCAAAAGGGGCCCCCACAGATACGCAGTATTTT.

This chain connects TRBV28 to TRBJ1-5; D is possibly TRBD1 (6 bases). Germline V gene lookup returns CDR1 MDHEN and CDR2 SYDVKM. CDR3 size: 15 residues. Trimming cost V 6 bases and J 0 bases, with 12 bases left between them. CDR3 coding DNA: TGTGCCAGCAGACCAGGGGATTATAGCAATCAGCCCCAGCATTTT. It specifies CASRPGDYSNQPQHF.

The gene calls are TRBV9 and TRBJ2-5; 7 nucleotides line up with TRBD2. Germline V gives CDR1 SGDLS, CDR2 YYNGEE. Germline trimming cut 3 bases from V and 2 bases from J; bases unmatched to any gene: 7. The CDR3 length is 15 residues. The CDR3 region has the DNA TGTGCCAGCAGCGCCGTGAGCGGGATACAAGAGACCCAGTACTTC. Residues: CASSAVSGIQETQYF.

This clone was picked up one time. The chain is built from TRBV9 and TRBJ2-1, with D maybe TRBD1 (6 bases). CDR3 length: 15 residues. The V and J ends lost 4 bases and 0 bases respectively, with 11 bases between them. Germline values: CDR1 SGDLS, CDR2 YYNGEE. The DNA for the CDR3 is TGTGCCAGCAGCTCCCCAGGGGTCTCCTACAATGAGCAGTTCTTC. Its translation is CASSSPGVSYNEQFF. Supplemented by reference TRBV9 and TRBJ2-1, the full variable domain reads DSGVTQTPKHLITATGQRVTLRCSPRSGDLSVYWYQQSLDQGLQFLIQYYNGEERAKGNILERFSAQQFPDLHSELNLSSLELGDSALYFCASSSPGVSYNEQFFGPGTRLTVL.

This chain joins TRBV3-1 (or the pseudogene TRBV3-2) and TRBJ1-5; the match to TRBD1 covers 9 bases. V gave up 4 bases and J gave up 5 bases; unmatched junction bases: 3. Germline values: CDR1 LGHDT, CDR2 YNNKEL (reference sequence). This CDR3 comprises 14 residues. The CDR3 spells CASSPGQGDQPQHF. As DNA, the CDR3 is TGTGCCAGCAGCCCGGGACAGGGAGATCAGCCCCAGCATTTT.

The rearrangement links TRBV18 to TRBJ2-2; 7 nucleotides align to TRBD2. Unmatched junction bases numbered 7, after V lost 2 bases and J lost 1 base. CDR1 KGHSH and CDR2 LQKENI come from the germline V gene. This CDR3 spans 17 amino acids. CDR3 nucleotide sequence: TGTGCCAGCTCACCAGCTAGCGGAGGACAGAACACCGGGGAGCTGTTTTTT. This sequence encodes CASSPASGGQNTGELFF. Complete variable domain (other parts from reference TRBV18 and TRBJ2-2): NAGVMQNPRHLVRRRGQEARLRCSPMKGHSHVYWYRQLPEEGLKFMVYLQKENIIDESGMPKERFSAEFPKEGPSILRIQQVVRGDSAAYFCASSPASGGQNTGELFFGEGSRLTVL.

The chain has TRBV30 and TRBJ1-5; 7 nucleotides match TRBD1. Germline-derived CDR1 and CDR2 are GTSNPN and SVGIG (reference sequence). The CDR3 loop spans 15 amino acids. Losses at the gene ends were 2 bases for V and 7 bases for J; bases not matched to a gene: 11. CDR3 in amino acids: CAWSPSGTVGQPQHF. Here the CDR3 DNA reads TGTGCCTGGAGTCCTAGCGGGACAGTAGGACAGCCCCAGCATTTT.